The rows below give T cell receptor beta chains drawn from one sample of a study of blood T cell repertoires in COVID-19. Generated by immunoSEQ multiplex PCR, the TCRdb table keeps only in-frame clones and is missing some. The sample yields 110,000 to 150,000 clones, 80% to 90% seen once. Sequencing was performed on peripheral blood. These receptors all come from a woman aged 60-75 years with active COVID-19. Both conserved end residues are trimmed from each CDR3. Clone size appears in some rows only: once, few, many, or a class for an expanded clone.

>.|TRBV5-1
ASSLRQGATSTEAF
>.|TRBV7-2
ASSPTSGRTDTQY
>.|TRBV5-4
ASSLKGQGYEQY
>.|TRBV28
ASSLWDSRGYT
>once|TRBV10-3
ATKVSGEKNSPLH
>once|TRBV6-5
ASSYGGAGQPQH
>.|TRBV4-2
ASSQPRTSTDTQY
>.|TRBV27
ASSLLVPGYGYT
>.|TRBV6-2/TRBV6-3
ASGSGLATDTQY
>.|TRBV6-2/TRBV6-3
ASSYPTSGRGGSYNEQF
>.|TRBV5-1
ASSTRGGPSYNEQF
>.|TRBV7-2
ASSLRVHRNNEQF
>.|TRBV6-5
ASSYSPPGWEQY
>.|TRBV18
ASSPSLAGYNEQF
>.|TRBV28
ASSPPGLAGAWETQY
>.|TRBV30
ALRTSGYNEQF
>.|TRBV5-1
ASSPPLAGSQETQY
>.|TRBV5-4
ASSPDSYNEQF
>once|TRBV2
ASSEIRSVETGLTSPLH
>.|TRBV5-4
ASSLLDTWGANVLT
>once|TRBV5-1
ASSLVRGHSYEQY
>once|TRBV28
ASSILSGTGGLYGYT
>.|TRBV18
ASSVTVGGETQY
>.|TRBV9
ASSVATRETQY
>.|TRBV3-1/TRBV3-2
ASSRYWGRVSPLH
>.|TRBV20-1
SAWTAYEQY
>.|TRBV4-2
ASSQVSGNYGYT
>.|TRBV5-1
ASSFAGDNEQF
>.|TRBV5-4
ASSSTGNYGYT
>.|TRBV19
ASSWGRQAQETQY
>.|TRBV29-1
SVEGGGRNTQY
>.|TRBV5-1
ASRTTGGYT
>.|TRBV4-1
ASSQDWERPPNEQY
>.|TRBV28
ASSLSRRYLNTEAF
>.|TRBV19
ASRGMAFSSYNEQF
>.|TRBV10-3
AISEAIVANEQF
>.|TRBV28
ASVSGSSTDTQY
>.|TRBV10-3
AISEYSGSSYEQY
>.|TRBV4-2
ASSQGGGTSERSTGELF
>.|TRBV5-4
ASSVGQGPSNYGYT
>.|TRBV6-6
ASSPLAGVTDTQY
>once|TRBV28
ASSSGGLEGEKLF
>.|TRBV11-2
ASSQTSGSIVGGIDTQY
>once|TRBV7-3
ASSPQGALGANVLT
>.|TRBV6-5
ASSQQGPYSPLH
>.|TRBV28
ASSLGQVFGYT
>.|TRBV5-5
ASSLEGRRNAKTQY
>.|TRBV30
AWGKLGRPGEQY
>.|TRBV9
ASSVGPDGEKLF
>.|TRBV6-5
ASCPISEFYGYT
>.|TRBV6-6
ASSRLENRREQF